This is a list of T cell receptor beta chains from one sample in a study of cytomegalovirus exposure and HLA in healthy donors. Sequenced by immunoSEQ multiplex PCR; TCRdb stores in-frame clones only, minus some. The data contain fewer than 250,000 clones, around 80% of them singletons. Sequencing used PBMCs. Source of these receptors: a girl aged 2 to 9 in good health and CMV-seronegative. CDR3s include the opening cysteine and the closing phenylalanine or tryptophan. D genes are given only for firm matches. Part of the rows lack a size; the others show once, few, many or a class for expanded clones.

J | V | size | D | CDR3 | DNA
TRBJ1-3 | TRBV2 | few | TRBD1 | CASSWQGDISGNTIYF | TGTGCCAGCAGTTGGCAGGGGGATATCTCTGGAAACACCATATATTTT
TRBJ1-2 | TRBV7-9 | NA | NA | CAISSSSGVLDYGYTF | TGTGCCATATCTTCCTCCTCCGGGGTGCTAGACTATGGCTACACCTTC
TRBJ1-5 | TRBV6-5 | NA | NA | CASSYEDLWSQHF | TGTGCCAGCAGTTACGAGGATCTGTGGTCCCAGCATTTT
TRBJ1-2 | TRBV27 | NA | NA | CASSLSSQNYGYTF | TGTGCCAGCAGTTTATCGTCCCAGAACTATGGCTACACCTTC
TRBJ2-5 | TRBV5-1 | NA | NA | CASSGGPRGGETQYF | TGCGCCAGCAGCGGCGGGCCTCGGGGTGGAGAGACCCAGTACTTC
TRBJ1-2 | TRBV27 | NA | NA | CASSLFKGDNGYTF | TGTGCCAGCAGTCTTTTCAAGGGAGACAATGGCTACACCTTC
TRBJ2-2 | TRBV2 | once | TRBD1 | CASSPGQGRSNTGELFF | TGTGCCAGCAGTCCCGGACAGGGAAGGTCGAACACCGGGGAGCTGTTTTTT
TRBJ2-7 | TRBV19 | few | NA | CASSIGWSYEQYF | TGTGCCAGTAGTATAGGGTGGAGCTACGAGCAGTACTTC
TRBJ2-3 | TRBV7-9 | NA | NA | CASSRDWGSTDTQYF | TGTGCCAGCAGCCGGGACTGGGGAAGCACAGATACGCAGTATTTT
TRBJ2-2 | TRBV2 | few | NA | CASSGEHTGELFF | TGTGCCAGCAGCGGTGAGCACACCGGGGAGCTGTTTTTT
TRBJ2-7 | TRBV5-1 | NA | TRBD1 | CASSLGPGQGHEQYF | TGCGCCAGCAGCTTGGGACCGGGACAGGGCCACGAGCAGTACTTC
TRBJ1-5 | TRBV6-6 | once | NA | CATARQQVWVQPQHF | TGTGCCACCGCCAGGCAGCAGGTCTGGGTTCAGCCCCAGCATTTT
TRBJ2-1 | TRBV5-1 | NA | NA | CASSADIYNEQFF | TGCGCCAGCAGCGCGGACATTTACAATGAGCAGTTCTTC
TRBJ1-2 | TRBV4-2 | NA | NA | CASSQVSEYGYTF | TGTGCCAGCAGCCAAGTTTCGGAGTATGGCTACACCTTC
TRBJ1-2 | TRBV7-9 | few | NA | CASSPDSTYGYTF | TGTGCCAGCAGCCCAGACAGCACCTATGGCTACACCTTC
TRBJ2-5 | TRBV27 | NA | NA | CASSFIDSQETQYF | TGTGCCAGCAGTTTCATCGACAGCCAAGAGACCCAGTACTTC
TRBJ2-4 | TRBV2 | NA | NA | CASGGDSIGSIQYF | TGTGCCAGCGGCGGGGACTCCATTGGAAGCATTCAGTACTTC
TRBJ2-4 | TRBV5-4 | few | NA | CASSLSGQLLAKNIQYF | TGTGCCAGCAGCTTGTCTGGACAACTACTAGCCAAAAACATTCAGTACTTC
TRBJ1-4 | TRBV5-4 | once | NA | CASSASRVDNEKLFF | TGTGCCAGCAGCGCGTCCAGGGTGGATAATGAAAAACTGTTTTTT
TRBJ2-5 | TRBV6-6 | NA | NA | CASSYNPQDQETQYF | TGTGCCAGCAGTTACAACCCCCAGGACCAAGAGACCCAGTACTTC
TRBJ1-3 | TRBV5-4 | NA | TRBD1 | CASSLQGPGNTIYF | TGTGCCAGCAGCCTACAGGGGCCTGGAAACACCATATATTTT
TRBJ2-3 | TRBV4-1 | NA | TRBD2 | CASSQDSGGADTQYF | TGCGCCAGCAGCCAAGATAGCGGGGGGGCAGATACGCAGTATTTT
TRBJ2-5 | TRBV5-1 | NA | TRBD2 | CASSSGLAVQETQYF | TGCGCCAGCAGCTCCGGACTAGCGGTACAAGAGACCCAGTACTTC
TRBJ1-5 | TRBV10-1 | NA | NA | CASSESGAGQPQHF | TGCGCCAGCAGTGAGTCGGGGGCTGGTCAGCCCCAGCATTTT
TRBJ1-3 | TRBV6-5 | NA | NA | CASSSEGVGGNTIYF | TGTGCCAGCAGTAGCGAGGGGGTGGGAGGAAACACCATATATTTT
TRBJ2-7 | TRBV27 | NA | NA | CATPGQGGYEQYF | TGTGCCACCCCTGGGCAGGGGGGCTACGAGCAGTACTTC
TRBJ1-2 | TRBV7-9 | NA | NA | CASSFQAADGYTF | TGTGCCAGCAGCTTCCAGGCTGCTGATGGCTACACCTTC
TRBJ2-1 | TRBV5-6 | NA | TRBD2 | CASSLVSSGTYNEQFF | TGTGCCAGCAGCTTGGTCTCTAGCGGGACCTACAATGAGCAGTTCTTC
TRBJ2-1 | TRBV27 | few | TRBD2 | CASSIAGGQLNEQFF | TGTGCCAGCAGTATAGCGGGAGGCCAACTGAATGAGCAGTTCTTC
TRBJ2-3 | TRBV18 | NA | TRBD2 | CASSPVAGTSIFDTQYF | TGTGCCAGCTCACCAGTAGCAGGGACTAGCATCTTCGATACGCAGTATTTT
TRBJ2-7 | TRBV4-2 | NA | NA | CASRQGDSGTYEQYF | TGTGCCAGCAGGCAAGGAGATAGCGGCACCTACGAGCAGTACTTC
TRBJ2-1 | TRBV7-6 | NA | TRBD1 | CASSLSGTGTAFYNEQFF | TGTGCCAGCAGCTTAAGCGGAACCGGGACAGCCTTTTACAATGAGCAGTTCTTC
TRBJ2-7 | TRBV18 | few | NA | CASSPDRSSYEQYF | TGTGCCAGCTCACCTGACAGGTCCTCCTACGAGCAGTACTTC
TRBJ2-3 | TRBV6-6 | NA | NA | CASRNPRLGTDTQYF | TGTGCCAGCCGGAACCCTAGGTTAGGCACAGATACGCAGTATTTT
TRBJ2-1 | TRBV2 | once | TRBD2 | CASSELYSGTSGKNEQFF | TGTGCCAGCAGTGAACTATACAGCGGGACTAGCGGGAAGAATGAGCAGTTCTTC
TRBJ1-5 | TRBV19 | NA | NA | CASSKQLSQPQHF | TGTGCCAGTAGCAAACAGTTGAGTCAGCCCCAGCATTTT
TRBJ1-1 | TRBV29-1 | NA | TRBD1 | CSAPGQGITEAFF | TGCAGCGCACCGGGACAGGGGATCACTGAAGCTTTCTTT
TRBJ1-1 | TRBV5-1 | NA | TRBD1 | CASSPSGGTVNTEAFF | TGCGCCAGCAGCCCGTCGGGAGGGACAGTGAACACTGAAGCTTTCTTT
TRBJ2-7 | TRBV27 | few | NA | CASSLSQGSYEQYF | TGTGCCAGCAGTTTAAGTCAGGGGTCCTACGAGCAGTACTTC
TRBJ1-2 | TRBV5-4 | once | TRBD1 | CASSRTGTGVYGYTF | TGTGCCAGCAGCAGAACCGGGACAGGGGTCTATGGCTACACCTTC
TRBJ1-2 | TRBV30 | NA | TRBD1 | CAGDRTGGYGYTF | TGTGCCGGGGATAGGACAGGGGGCTATGGCTACACCTTC
TRBJ1-5 | TRBV28 | NA | NA | CASSTGQPPQPQHF | TGTGCCAGCAGTACAGGACAGCCTCCTCAGCCCCAGCATTTT
TRBJ2-7 | TRBV5-1 | NA | NA | CASSAAGGDEQYF | TGCGCCAGCAGCGCCGCGGGTGGGGACGAGCAGTACTTC
TRBJ2-3 | TRBV12-5 | NA | NA | CASGPGKTDTQYF | TGTGCTAGTGGGCCCGGGAAAACAGATACGCAGTATTTT
TRBJ2-7 | TRBV7-9 | NA | NA | CASTAGFYEQYF | TGTGCCAGCACGGCAGGGTTTTACGAGCAGTACTTC